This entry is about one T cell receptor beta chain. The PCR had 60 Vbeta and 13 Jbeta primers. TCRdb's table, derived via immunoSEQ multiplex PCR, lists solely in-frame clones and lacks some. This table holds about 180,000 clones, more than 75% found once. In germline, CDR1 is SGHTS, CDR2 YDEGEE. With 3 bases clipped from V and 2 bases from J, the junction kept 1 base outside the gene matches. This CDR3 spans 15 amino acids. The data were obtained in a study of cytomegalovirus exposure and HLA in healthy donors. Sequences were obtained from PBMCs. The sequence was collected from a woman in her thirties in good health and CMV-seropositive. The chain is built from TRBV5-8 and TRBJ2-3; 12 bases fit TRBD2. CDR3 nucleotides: TGTGCCAGCAGCTCTAGCGGGGGGGCCACAGATACGCAGTATTTT. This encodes CASSSSGGATDTQYF. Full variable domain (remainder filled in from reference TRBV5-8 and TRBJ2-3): EAGVTQSPTHLIKTRGQQATLRCSPISGHTSVYWYQQALGLGLQFLLWYDEGEERNRGNFPPRFSGRQFPNYSSELNVNALELEDSALYLCASSSSGGATDTQYFGPGTRLTVL.